This TCR beta chain was sequenced for a study of OX40 agonist ivuxolimab in advanced cancers. Generated by immunoSEQ multiplex PCR, the TCRdb table keeps only in-frame clones and is missing some. This sample has tens of thousands of clones, with roughly 89% found just once. CDR3 length equals 15 residues. The germline V gene has CDR1 SGHNT and CDR2 YYREEE (reference sequence). V lost 4 bases, J lost 5 bases, and 11 bases stayed unmatched. Comment on this clone: Its antigen remains unidentified.

Autoimmune disease history or systemic immunosuppression meant exclusion. Broader study findings: The antigen specificity of the peripheral T cells (those that were expanded) was not determined. Circulating CD4+ and CD8+ T cells showed clonal expansion by week 6 at 0.1 to 3.0 mg/kg.

The chain couples TRBV5-4 to TRBJ2-7; 8 bases match TRBD2. The specimen was CD4+ or CD8+ T cells sorted from blood, collected in a trial of the OX40 agonist ivuxolimab. The clonotype originates from an adult with an advanced solid tumor such as melanoma, head and neck, liver or kidney cancer. CDR3: CASSKLTSDLNEQYF. CDR3 sequence (DNA): TGTGCCAGCAGCAAATTGACTAGCGATTTGAACGAGCAGTACTTC.